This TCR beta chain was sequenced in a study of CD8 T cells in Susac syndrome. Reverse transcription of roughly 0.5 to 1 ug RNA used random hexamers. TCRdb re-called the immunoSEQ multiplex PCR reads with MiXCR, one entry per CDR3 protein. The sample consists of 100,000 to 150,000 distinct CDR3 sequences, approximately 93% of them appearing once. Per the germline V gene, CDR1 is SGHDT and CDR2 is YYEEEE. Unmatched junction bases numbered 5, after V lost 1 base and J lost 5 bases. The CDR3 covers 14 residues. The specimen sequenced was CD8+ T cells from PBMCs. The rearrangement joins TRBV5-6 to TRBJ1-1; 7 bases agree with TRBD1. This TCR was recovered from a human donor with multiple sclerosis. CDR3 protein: CASSLNRGRTEAFF. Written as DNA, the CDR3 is TGTGCCAGCAGCTTGAATAGGGGGCGGACTGAAGCTTTCTTT.